This is a list of T cell receptor beta chains from one sample in a study of post-analysis software for immune sequencing data. TCRdb redid the calling of the PCR reads with MiXCR, one entry per CDR3 protein. The sample carries 350,000 to 500,000 distinct CDR3 sequences, 30% to 40% recorded once. Sequencing was performed on blood. The receptors derive from a girl aged 2-15 years with multiple sclerosis. The CDR3 runs from the conserved cysteine through the conserved F or W. The D gene is left open where the match is weak. The listing skips clone size in some rows; elsewhere it reads once, few, many or a size class.

TRBJ2-7 TRBV20-1 - many TGCAGTGCTGAGGGTTTCTACGAGCAGTACTTC CSAEGFYEQYF
TRBJ1-2 TRBV4-1 TRBD1 few TGCGCCAGCAGCGATGGGGACAGGCCTTTGTATGGCTACACCTTC CASSDGDRPLYGYTF
TRBJ2-1 TRBV6-2/TRBV6-3 - - TGTGCCAGCAAAGCTAGCTCGTATGAGCAGTTCTTC CASKASSYEQFF
TRBJ1-4 TRBV20-1 - few TGCAGTGTCCGACAGGCGCCCAATGAAAAACTGTTTTTT CSVRQAPNEKLFF
TRBJ2-3 TRBV2 - few TGTGCCAGCATTCTCCGGGGCCTAGATACGCAGTATTTT CASILRGLDTQYF
TRBJ2-7 TRBV6-5 TRBD2 - TGTGCCAGCACCCCATTCGGGACTAGCGTAGAGGAGCAGTACTTC CASTPFGTSVEEQYF
TRBJ2-3 TRBV20-1 TRBD2 - TGCAGTGCTAAGAGACCGGGGGGTCCGGATACGCAGTATTTT CSAKRPGGPDTQYF
TRBJ2-7 TRBV13 - few TGTGCCAGCAGCGGAAGGGGAATTCCTACCTACGAGCAGTACTTC CASSGRGIPTYEQYF
TRBJ1-4 TRBV3-1 - few TGTGCCAGCAGCCGAAGGGCAACTAATGAAAAACTGTTTTTT CASSRRATNEKLFF
TRBJ2-3 TRBV29-1 - - TGCAGCGTTTGCACGGGGAGCACAGATACGCAGTATTTT CSVCTGSTDTQYF
TRBJ2-7 TRBV20-1 - few TGCAGTGCTAGACCCGGGCAGGGGCCCTCCTACGAGCAGTACTTC CSARPGQGPSYEQYF
TRBJ2-7 TRBV4-3 - - TGCGCCAGCAGCCAAGATCTTCTAGCTTACGAGCAGTACTTC CASSQDLLAYEQYF
TRBJ1-4 TRBV7-9 - - TGTGCCAGCAGCCTAAGGTCAGGGGTTGGTGAAAAACTGTTTTTT CASSLRSGVGEKLFF
TRBJ2-7 TRBV7-9 TRBD1 few TGTGCCAGCAGCTTAGTCCCTCTGGACAGGTTGCAAGGCGAGCAGTACTTC CASSLVPLDRLQGEQYF
TRBJ1-1 TRBV5-1 - few TGCGCCAGCAGCTCAACAAGTGGGACCCTGAACACTGAAGCTTTCTTT CASSSTSGTLNTEAFF
TRBJ1-1 TRBV10-3 - few TGTGCCATCAGTGAGCCGGATCGGGGAGCTTTCTTT CAISEPDRGAFF
TRBJ2-3 TRBV12-3/TRBV12-4 TRBD2 - TGTGCCAGCAGTTTCCTACTAGCGGGGACCACAGATACGCAGTATTTT CASSFLLAGTTDTQYF
TRBJ2-1 TRBV20-1 - few TGCAGTGCTCGCGACGCACGGGAGAGCTCCTACAATGAGCAGTTCTTC CSARDARESSYNEQFF
TRBJ2-1 TRBV29-1 TRBD2 few TGCAGCGTTGTACTAGCGAGGGGTAATGAGCAGTTCTTC CSVVLARGNEQFF
TRBJ2-1 TRBV4-2 - few TGTGCCAGCAGCCAGACCTACGGGCCCTACAATGAGCAGTTCTTC CASSQTYGPYNEQFF
TRBJ1-5 TRBV5-4 TRBD1 - TGTGCCAGCAGCACGGACAGGGTACGCAATCAGCCCCAGCATTTT CASSTDRVRNQPQHF
TRBJ2-5 TRBV2 - few TGTGCCAGCAGTGTGGTCTTAGCGGCTCAGACCCAGTACTTC CASSVVLAAQTQYF
TRBJ2-1 TRBV15 - few TGTGCCACCAGCAGCTTCGACACGTACAATGAGCAGTTCTTC CATSSFDTYNEQFF
TRBJ2-5 TRBV29-1 TRBD2 few TGCAGCGCTGTTCTAGCGGGAGGGCCTGGGGAGACCCAGTACTTC CSAVLAGGPGETQYF
TRBJ1-1 TRBV20-1 TRBD1 - TGCAGTGCTAGACCGGGACAGGGGCGAAATATGAACACTGAAGCTTTCTTT CSARPGQGRNMNTEAFF
TRBJ1-6 TRBV12-3/TRBV12-4 TRBD1 many TGCGCCAGCAGCCCCGGACAGGGTAATTCACCCCTCCACTTT CASSPGQGNSPLHF
TRBJ2-5 TRBV11-2 - - TGTGCCAGCAGCTTCAGAGGCAGGCACAACCAAGAGACCCAGTACTTC CASSFRGRHNQETQYF